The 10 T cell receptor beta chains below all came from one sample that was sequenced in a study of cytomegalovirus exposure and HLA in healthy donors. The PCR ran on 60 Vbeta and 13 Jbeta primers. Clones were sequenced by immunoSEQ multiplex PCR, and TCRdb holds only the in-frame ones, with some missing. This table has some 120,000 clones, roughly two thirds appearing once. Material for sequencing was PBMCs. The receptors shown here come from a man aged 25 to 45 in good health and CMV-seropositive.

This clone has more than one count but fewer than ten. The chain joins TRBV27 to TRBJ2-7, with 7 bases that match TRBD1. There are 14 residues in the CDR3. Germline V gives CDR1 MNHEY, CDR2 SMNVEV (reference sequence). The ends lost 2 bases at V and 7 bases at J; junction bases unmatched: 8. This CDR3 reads CASSLSGTALEQYF. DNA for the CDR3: TGTGCCAGCAGTTTAAGTGGGACAGCTCTGGAGCAGTACTTC.

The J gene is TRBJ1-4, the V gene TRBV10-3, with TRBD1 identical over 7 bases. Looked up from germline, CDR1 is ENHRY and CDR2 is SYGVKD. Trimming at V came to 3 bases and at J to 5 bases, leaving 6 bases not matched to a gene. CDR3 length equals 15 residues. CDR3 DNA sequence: TGTGCCATCAGTGAACAGGGGCTAAAGAATGAAAAACTGTTTTTT. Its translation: CAISEQGLKNEKLFF.

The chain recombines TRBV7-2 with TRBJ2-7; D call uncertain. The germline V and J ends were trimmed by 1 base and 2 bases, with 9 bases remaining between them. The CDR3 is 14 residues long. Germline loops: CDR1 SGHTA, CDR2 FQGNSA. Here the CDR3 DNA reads TGTGCCAGCAGCTTAGAATTATATACCTACGAGCAGTACTTC. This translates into CASSLELYTYEQYF.

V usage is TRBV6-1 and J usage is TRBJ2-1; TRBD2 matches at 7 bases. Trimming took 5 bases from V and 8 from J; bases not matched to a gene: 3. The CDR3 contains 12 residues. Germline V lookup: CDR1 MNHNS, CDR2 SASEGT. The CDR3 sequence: CASSPSGDEQFF. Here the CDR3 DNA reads TGTGCCAGCAGTCCTAGCGGCGATGAGCAGTTCTTC.

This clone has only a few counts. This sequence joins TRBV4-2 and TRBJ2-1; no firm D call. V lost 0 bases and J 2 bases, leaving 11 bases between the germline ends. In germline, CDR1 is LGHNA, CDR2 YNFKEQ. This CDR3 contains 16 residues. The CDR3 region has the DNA TGTGCCAGCAGCCAAGAGCCCAGTCCAGCCTACAATGAGCAGTTCTTC. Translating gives CASSQEPSPAYNEQFF.

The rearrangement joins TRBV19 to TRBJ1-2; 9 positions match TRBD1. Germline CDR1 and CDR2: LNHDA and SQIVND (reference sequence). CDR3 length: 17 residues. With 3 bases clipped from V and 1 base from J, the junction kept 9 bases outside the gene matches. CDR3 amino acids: CASSMELRTGVNYGYTF. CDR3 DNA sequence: TGTGCCAGTAGTATGGAACTGCGGACAGGGGTTAACTATGGCTACACCTTC.

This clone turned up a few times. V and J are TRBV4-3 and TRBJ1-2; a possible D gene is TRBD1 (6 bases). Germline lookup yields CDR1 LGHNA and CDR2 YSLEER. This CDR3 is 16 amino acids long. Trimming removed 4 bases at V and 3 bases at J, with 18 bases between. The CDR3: CASSRTGTWSYYGYTF. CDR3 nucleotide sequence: TGCGCCAGCAGCCGCACCGGGACATGGAGCTACTATGGCTACACCTTC.

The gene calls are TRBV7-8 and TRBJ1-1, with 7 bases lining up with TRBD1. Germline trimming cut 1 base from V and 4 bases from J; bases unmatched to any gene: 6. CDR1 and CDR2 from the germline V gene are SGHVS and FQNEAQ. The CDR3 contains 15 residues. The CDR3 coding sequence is TGTGCCAGCAGCTTAGTACAGGGGTCTTCCACTGAAGCTTTCTTT. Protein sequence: CASSLVQGSSTEAFF. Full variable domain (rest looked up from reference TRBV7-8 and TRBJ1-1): GAGVSQSPRYKVAKRGQDVALRCDPISGHVSLFWYQQALGQGPEFLTYFQNEAQLDKSGLPSDRFFAERPEGSVSTLKIQRTQQEDSAVYLCASSLVQGSSTEAFFGQGTRLTVV.

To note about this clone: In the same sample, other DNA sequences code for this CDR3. The chain's CDR3 is CASSLGQGGRSTEAFF. The CDR3, as DNA: TGTGCCAGCAGCTTAGGACAGGGTGGTAGGAGCACTGAAGCTTTCTTT. The V and J genes are TRBV5-4 and TRBJ1-1; TRBD1 aligns across 8 bases. V gave up 2 bases and J gave up 4 bases; unmatched junction bases: 10. Germline CDR1 SGHNT, CDR2 YYREEE (reference sequence). This CDR3 has 16 residues.

Here the CDR3 reads CASSHRDRANEQFF. The CDR3 DNA is TGTGCCAGCAGCCACCGGGACAGGGCCAATGAGCAGTTCTTC. The chain joins TRBV4-2 to TRBJ2-1, with TRBD1 matching 9 bases. CDR1 is LGHNA, CDR2 YNFKEQ, per germline. The CDR3 is 14 residues long. Trimming took 3 bases from V and 6 from J; bases not matched to a gene: 3.